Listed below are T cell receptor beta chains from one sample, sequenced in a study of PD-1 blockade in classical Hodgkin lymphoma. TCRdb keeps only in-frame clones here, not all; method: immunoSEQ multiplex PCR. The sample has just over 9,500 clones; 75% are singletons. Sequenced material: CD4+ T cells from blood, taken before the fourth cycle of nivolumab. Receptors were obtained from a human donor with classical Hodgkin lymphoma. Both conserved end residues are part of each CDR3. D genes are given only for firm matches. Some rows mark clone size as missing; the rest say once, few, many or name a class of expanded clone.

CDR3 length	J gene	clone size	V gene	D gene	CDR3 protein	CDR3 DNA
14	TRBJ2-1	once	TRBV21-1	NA	CASERLAGGGEQFF	TGTGCCAGCGAGAGACTAGCGGGGGGCGGGGAGCAGTTCTTC
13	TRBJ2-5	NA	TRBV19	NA	CASSLSGRETQYF	TGTGCCAGTAGTTTGTCAGGGCGAGAGACCCAGTACTTC
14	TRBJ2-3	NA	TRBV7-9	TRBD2	CASSASGGAPTQYF	TGTGCCAGCAGCGCCAGCGGGGGGGCCCCTACGCAGTATTTT
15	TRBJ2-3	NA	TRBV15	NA	CATSRDLSTTDTQYF	TGTGCCACCAGCAGAGATCTTAGTACCACAGATACGCAGTATTTT
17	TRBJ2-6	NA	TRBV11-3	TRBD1	CAGSPGTGRSGANVLTF	TGTGCCGGCAGCCCCGGGACAGGCCGCTCTGGGGCCAACGTCCTGACTTTC
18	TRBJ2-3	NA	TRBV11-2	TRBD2	CASSLPASGFVSTDTQYF	TGTGCCAGCAGCTTACCCGCTAGCGGGTTCGTTAGCACAGATACGCAGTATTTT
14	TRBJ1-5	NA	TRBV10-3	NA	CAISESNLAQPQHF	TGTGCCATCAGTGAGTCGAACCTTGCCCAGCCCCAGCATTTT
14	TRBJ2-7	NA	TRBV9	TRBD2	CASSVAVAGGEQYF	TGTGCCAGCAGCGTAGCGGTTGCGGGGGGAGAGCAGTACTTC
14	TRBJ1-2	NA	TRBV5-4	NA	CASSPGGEVGGYTF	TGTGCCAGCAGCCCGGGGGGGGAGGTTGGCGGCTACACCTTC
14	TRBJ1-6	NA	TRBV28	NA	CASSLHSGDSPLHF	TGTGCCAGCAGTCTCCATTCGGGGGATTCACCCCTCCACTTT
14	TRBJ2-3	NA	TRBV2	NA	CAITGKSRTDTQYF	TGTGCCATCACAGGGAAAAGTCGCACAGATACGCAGTATTTT
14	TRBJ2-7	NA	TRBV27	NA	CASRGELSSYEQYF	TGTGCCAGTCGCGGGGAACTGAGCTCCTACGAGCAGTACTTC
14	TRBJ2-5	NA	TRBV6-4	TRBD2	CASTRTSLKETQYF	TGTGCCAGCACCCGGACTAGCCTCAAAGAGACCCAGTACTTC
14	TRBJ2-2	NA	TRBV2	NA	CASSVEQNTGELFF	TGTGCCAGCAGTGTAGAGCAGAACACCGGGGAGCTGTTTTTT
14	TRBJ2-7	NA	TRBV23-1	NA	CASSSGSWPYEQYF	TGCGCCAGCAGTTCGGGAAGTTGGCCCTACGAGCAGTACTTC
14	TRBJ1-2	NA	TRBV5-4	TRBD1	CASSLKGASYGYTF	TGTGCCAGCAGCTTGAAGGGGGCTTCTTATGGCTACACCTTC
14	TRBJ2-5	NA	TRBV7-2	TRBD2	CASSLAGRGETQYF	TGTGCCAGCAGCTTAGCGGGGCGGGGGGAGACCCAGTACTTC
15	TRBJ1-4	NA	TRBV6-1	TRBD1	CASSEATGGMWKLFF	TGTGCCAGCAGTGAAGCGACAGGGGGCATGTGGAAACTGTTTTTT
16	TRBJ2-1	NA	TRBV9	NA	CASSVNGATITNEQFF	TGTGCCAGCAGCGTAAATGGGGCCACCATCACGAATGAGCAGTTCTTC
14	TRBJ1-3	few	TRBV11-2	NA	CASSSTVSGNTIYF	TGTGCCAGCAGCTCGACAGTCTCTGGAAACACCATATATTTT
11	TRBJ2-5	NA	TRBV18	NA	CASSPSETQYF	TGTGCCAGCTCACCCTCAGAGACCCAGTACTTC
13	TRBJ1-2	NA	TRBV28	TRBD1	CASSPDRVGIDTF	TGTGCCAGCAGTCCTGACAGGGTCGGGATCGACACCTTC
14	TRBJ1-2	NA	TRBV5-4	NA	CASSLDGDNYGYTF	TGTGCCAGCAGCTTGGATGGGGATAACTATGGCTACACCTTC
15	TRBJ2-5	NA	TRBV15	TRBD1	CATTRTGPRKETQYF	TGTGCCACCACTAGGACAGGGCCTCGGAAAGAGACCCAGTACTTC
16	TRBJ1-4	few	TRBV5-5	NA	CASSLGGAGRLEKLFF	TGTGCCAGCAGCTTGGGGGGAGCGGGGCGTTTGGAAAAACTGTTTTTT
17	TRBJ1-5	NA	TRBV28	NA	CASSRPPQQGRSQPQHF	TGTGCCAGCAGCCGTCCCCCCCAGCAGGGCAGGAGTCAGCCCCAGCATTTT
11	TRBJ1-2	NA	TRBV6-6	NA	CASSYRDGYTF	TGTGCCAGCAGTTACAGGGACGGCTACACCTTC
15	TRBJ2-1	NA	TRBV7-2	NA	CASSLAVSSYNEQFF	TGTGCCAGCAGCTTAGCCGTTAGCTCCTACAATGAGCAGTTCTTC
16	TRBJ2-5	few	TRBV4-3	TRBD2	CASSQDRGVGGETQYF	TGCGCCAGCAGCCAAGATCGGGGGGTCGGGGGAGAGACCCAGTACTTC
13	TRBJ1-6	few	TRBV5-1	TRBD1	CASSWDRGSPLHF	TGCGCCAGCAGCTGGGACAGAGGATCACCCCTCCACTTT
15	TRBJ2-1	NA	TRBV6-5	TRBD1	CASSRRQGPYNEQFF	TGTGCCAGCAGTCGCCGACAGGGCCCCTACAATGAGCAGTTCTTC
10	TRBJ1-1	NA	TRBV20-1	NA	CSVVWVEAFF	TGCAGTGTAGTTTGGGTTGAAGCTTTCTTT
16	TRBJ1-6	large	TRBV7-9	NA	CASSLASGRTGETLHF	TGTGCCAGCAGCTTAGCGTCAGGGCGGACCGGTGAGACCCTCCACTTT
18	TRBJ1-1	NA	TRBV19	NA	CASRSPGGAGSRNTEAFF	TGTGCCAGTAGGTCGCCCGGGGGCGCTGGGTCGAGAAACACTGAAGCTTTCTTT
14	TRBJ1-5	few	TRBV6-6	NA	CASTVQGGNQPQHF	TGTGCCAGCACGGTTCAGGGAGGTAATCAGCCCCAGCATTTT
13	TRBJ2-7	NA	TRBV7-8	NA	CASSPGPAYEQYF	TGTGCCAGCAGCCCCGGGCCAGCCTACGAGCAGTACTTC
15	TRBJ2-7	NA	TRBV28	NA	CASSPGGESSYEQYF	TGTGCCAGCAGTCCCGGAGGGGAGAGCTCCTACGAGCAGTACTTC
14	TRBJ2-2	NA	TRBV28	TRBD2	CASNAGGNTGELFF	TGTGCCAGCAACGCGGGGGGGAACACCGGGGAGCTGTTTTTT
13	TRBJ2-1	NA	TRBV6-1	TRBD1	CASSRDRGDEQFF	TGTGCCAGCAGCCGGGACAGGGGCGATGAGCAGTTCTTC
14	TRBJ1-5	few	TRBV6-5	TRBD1	CASSRRQGNQPQHF	TGTGCCAGCAGTCGAAGACAGGGGAATCAGCCCCAGCATTTT
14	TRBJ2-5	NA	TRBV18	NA	CASSPGREQETQYF	TGTGCCAGCTCACCGGGACGGGAGCAAGAGACCCAGTACTTC
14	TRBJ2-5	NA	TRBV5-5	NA	CASSLKLGSETQYF	TGTGCCAGCAGCTTGAAGTTGGGGTCGGAGACCCAGTACTTC
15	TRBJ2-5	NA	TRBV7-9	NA	CASSSGGFGQETQYF	TGTGCCAGCAGCTCAGGGGGGTTTGGGCAAGAGACCCAGTACTTC
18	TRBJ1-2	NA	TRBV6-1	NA	CASSEPGGAGTINYGYTF	TGTGCCAGCAGTGAACCAGGAGGGGCCGGGACCATAAACTATGGCTACACCTTC
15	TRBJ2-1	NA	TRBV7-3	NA	CASSKGLGAGNEQFF	TGTGCCAGCAGCAAAGGGTTAGGGGCTGGTAATGAGCAGTTCTTC